These T cell receptor beta chains were read from a single sample in a study of blood T cell repertoires in COVID-19. TCRdb's copy holds only in-frame clones and misses some; the assay was immunoSEQ multiplex PCR. The data contain 180,000 or so clones, 88% of them singletons. The sequencing sample was made of peripheral blood. The receptors originated from a woman between 25 and 40 years old with acute or convalescent COVID-19. The CDR3 runs from the conserved cysteine through the conserved F or W. The order of the fields is V gene, J gene, D gene, CDR3 protein. A D gene is named only where the DNA matches it firmly.

v_gene: TRBV15; j_gene: TRBJ1-3; d_gene: -; CDR3aa: CATSRDPGARGNTIYF
v_gene: TRBV7-9; j_gene: TRBJ2-7; d_gene: TRBD2; CDR3aa: CASSSGGTSGKSEQYF
v_gene: TRBV3-1/TRBV3-2; j_gene: TRBJ2-1; d_gene: TRBD2; CDR3aa: CASSQDRLAGRGEQFF
v_gene: TRBV30; j_gene: TRBJ2-7; d_gene: -; CDR3aa: CAPPREQYF
v_gene: TRBV5-1; j_gene: TRBJ1-2; d_gene: TRBD1; CDR3aa: CASRPGQGAWGYTF
v_gene: TRBV5-4; j_gene: TRBJ2-5; d_gene: -; CDR3aa: CASSLRGGETQYF
v_gene: TRBV5-4; j_gene: TRBJ2-5; d_gene: TRBD2; CDR3aa: CASSPGPSAGYQETQYF
v_gene: TRBV2; j_gene: TRBJ2-3; d_gene: -; CDR3aa: CASRSRDRGDTQYF
v_gene: TRBV7-8; j_gene: TRBJ2-3; d_gene: TRBD2; CDR3aa: CASSPRTSNPQYF
v_gene: TRBV12-3/TRBV12-4; j_gene: TRBJ2-7; d_gene: TRBD1; CDR3aa: CASSPQGVEQYF
v_gene: TRBV6-5; j_gene: TRBJ1-5; d_gene: TRBD1; CDR3aa: CASSYQQGAAVQHF
v_gene: TRBV24-1; j_gene: TRBJ2-5; d_gene: -; CDR3aa: CATSDDFTETQYF
v_gene: TRBV28; j_gene: TRBJ2-3; d_gene: -; CDR3aa: CASREYPGDTQYF
v_gene: TRBV28; j_gene: TRBJ1-2; d_gene: -; CDR3aa: CASSLWVEEGYTF
v_gene: TRBV29-1; j_gene: TRBJ2-1; d_gene: -; CDR3aa: CTTGNRLAINEQFF
v_gene: TRBV18; j_gene: TRBJ2-7; d_gene: -; CDR3aa: CASSPRSREQYF
v_gene: TRBV6-2/TRBV6-3; j_gene: TRBJ2-1; d_gene: TRBD2; CDR3aa: CASSSRLAGGYNEQFF
v_gene: TRBV6-5; j_gene: TRBJ2-1; d_gene: -; CDR3aa: CASRQQGNTHEQFF
v_gene: TRBV7-2; j_gene: TRBJ2-2; d_gene: TRBD1; CDR3aa: CASRDPGQGDEELFF
v_gene: TRBV10-2; j_gene: TRBJ2-1; d_gene: TRBD2; CDR3aa: CASNGGLAVNEQFF
v_gene: TRBV4-1; j_gene: TRBJ1-2; d_gene: -; CDR3aa: CASSPTVGYGYTF
v_gene: TRBV6-5; j_gene: TRBJ1-4; d_gene: -; CDR3aa: CASRISGAANEKLFF
v_gene: TRBV28; j_gene: TRBJ2-5; d_gene: -; CDR3aa: CASSHRQDIQETQYF
v_gene: TRBV4-1; j_gene: TRBJ2-1; d_gene: TRBD2; CDR3aa: CASSQREGVDEQFF
v_gene: TRBV10-3; j_gene: TRBJ2-1; d_gene: -; CDR3aa: CAISESSGFNEQFF
v_gene: TRBV21-1; j_gene: TRBJ1-5; d_gene: -; CDR3aa: CASSKGAPENQPQHF
v_gene: TRBV6-5; j_gene: TRBJ1-3; d_gene: -; CDR3aa: CASRAGVEGNTIYF
v_gene: TRBV3-1/TRBV3-2; j_gene: TRBJ2-3; d_gene: -; CDR3aa: CASSHYDTQYF
v_gene: TRBV5-1; j_gene: TRBJ2-5; d_gene: TRBD2; CDR3aa: CASRPPGLAGAPGETQYF
v_gene: TRBV3-1/TRBV3-2; j_gene: TRBJ1-2; d_gene: TRBD1; CDR3aa: CASSQDSQGAYTF
v_gene: TRBV2; j_gene: TRBJ2-1; d_gene: TRBD2; CDR3aa: CASRLLAGGYNEQFF
v_gene: TRBV20-1; j_gene: TRBJ2-7; d_gene: -; CDR3aa: CSAPFNYEQYF
v_gene: TRBV30; j_gene: TRBJ2-7; d_gene: -; CDR3aa: CAWSPQAGYEQYF
v_gene: TRBV29-1; j_gene: TRBJ2-3; d_gene: -; CDR3aa: CSYRTDTQYF
v_gene: TRBV2; j_gene: TRBJ2-7; d_gene: TRBD2; CDR3aa: CASSDGGTSNLYEQYF
v_gene: TRBV6-5; j_gene: TRBJ1-4; d_gene: TRBD1; CDR3aa: CASRLQGGNEKLFF
v_gene: TRBV19; j_gene: TRBJ2-5; d_gene: -; CDR3aa: CASSAGETQYF
v_gene: TRBV6-5; j_gene: TRBJ2-7; d_gene: TRBD1; CDR3aa: CASSPSTGATYEQYF
v_gene: TRBV6-5; j_gene: TRBJ2-3; d_gene: TRBD1; CDR3aa: CATEDRNVPDTQYF
v_gene: TRBV5-3; j_gene: TRBJ2-7; d_gene: TRBD1; CDR3aa: CARSKPGQGSYEQYF
v_gene: TRBV5-4; j_gene: TRBJ2-3; d_gene: -; CDR3aa: CASSLGAAQYF